The present T cell receptor beta chain was sequenced within a study of blood T cell repertoires in COVID-19. The CDR3 loop spans 13 amino acids. With 4 bases removed from V and 3 bases from J, the gap between germline ends came to 10 bases. Per germline, CDR1 MDHEN and CDR2 SYDVKM. Here immunoSEQ multiplex PCR was the method, and the copy in TCRdb shows in-frame clones only, minus some. The table lists over 200,000 clones, approximately 82% of them singletons, with 4.5% to 6.5% in the top ten. The receptor comes from an elderly man with acute or convalescent COVID-19. Sequenced material: peripheral blood. V and J are TRBV28 and TRBJ2-7; D ambiguous. Here the CDR3 reads CASSSPTVYEQYF. The CDR3, as DNA: TGTGCCAGCAGTTCCCCCACAGTCTACGAGCAGTACTTC.